Listed here are 30 T cell receptor beta chains from one sample, sequenced in a study of shared clonotypes between healthy human individuals. The method was immunoSEQ multiplex PCR; TCRdb's version includes in-frame clones alone and lacks a portion of them. The top ten hold roughly 0.34% of the sample, which has 2 million to 2.5 million clones, 85% to 95% seen once. Sequencing input: naive CD4+ T cells from PBMCs. Subset described: CD45RA+ positively selected. The receptors shown here come from a man aged 18 to 29 in good health. Some clones in this sample may be carry-over from other donors' samples.

This rearrangement joins TRBV14 to TRBJ1-1; possible D gene TRBD1, 5 bases. CDR3 length: 16 amino acids. CDR1 is SGHDN and CDR2 is FVKESK in the germline V gene. The V end was cut by 0 bases, the J end by 0 bases, with 11 bases between. The CDR3 sequence: CASSQDRGALNTEAFF. In DNA, the CDR3 is TGTGCCAGCAGCCAAGATCGCGGGGCGCTGAACACTGAAGCTTTCTTT.

This sequence joins TRBV5-4 and TRBJ2-1; tentative D call: TRBD1 (6 bases). The CDR3 length is 17 residues. Trimming left V 1 base short and J 9 bases short, with 23 bases between. CDR1 SGHNT and CDR2 YYREEE come from the germline V gene (reference sequence). The CDR3 sequence is CASSLRQAAGVLREQFF. The CDR3 DNA is TGTGCCAGCAGCTTGCGACAGGCAGCAGGGGTTTTACGTGAGCAGTTCTTC.

This chain connects TRBV11-3 to TRBJ2-1; 9 nucleotides align to TRBD2. The CDR3 consists of 16 residues. Germline V gives CDR1 SGHNT, CDR2 YENEEA. V was clipped by 4 bases and J by 4 bases; unmatched bases: 8. CDR3 residues: CASSWGGSGGYNEQFF. The CDR3 DNA reads as TGTGCCAGCAGCTGGGGCGGTAGCGGGGGTTACAATGAGCAGTTCTTC.

This clone was counted only a few times. The chain is built from TRBV18 and TRBJ1-1; D call uncertain. CDR1 KGHSH and CDR2 LQKENI come from the germline V gene. The V gene lost 6 bases and the J gene lost 0 bases, with 11 bases spanning the gap. The length of the CDR3 is 14 residues. The CDR3 region is CASSDLTLNTEAFF. The DNA of the CDR3 is TGTGCCAGCTCCGATTTAACTCTGAACACTGAAGCTTTCTTT.

This clone was seen once. The chain employs TRBV19 and TRBJ2-7; no reliable D call. The CDR3 sequence is 14 residues long. Trimming left V 6 bases short and J 2 bases short, with 14 bases between. The germline CDR1 and CDR2 sequences are LNHDA and SQIVND (reference sequence). CDR3 bases: TGTGCCAGTAGAGAGCGCTATCAAACCTACGAGCAGTACTTC. It is translated as CASRERYQTYEQYF.

About this clone itself: The identical CDR3 is also encoded by other nucleotide sequences in the sample. CDR3: CASSLAGAKNIQYF. Here the CDR3 DNA reads TGTGCCAGCAGTCTAGCGGGAGCCAAAAACATTCAGTACTTC. The chain has TRBV28 and TRBJ2-4; 8 bases align to TRBD2. The germline gives CDR1 MDHEN, CDR2 SYDVKM. Losses at the gene ends were 5 bases for V and 0 bases for J; bases not matched to a gene: 0. CDR3 length: 14 amino acids. Full variable domain (missing parts from reference TRBV28 and TRBJ2-4): DVKVTQSSRYLVKRTGEKVFLECVQDMDHENMFWYRQDPGLGLRLIYFSYDVKMKEKGDIPEGYSVSREKKERFSLILESASTNQTSMYLCASSLAGAKNIQYFGAGTRLSVL.

For the CDR3, the DNA is TGTGCCAGCAGCAGGACAGGGACAGAGGTATCAGAAAAACTGTTTTTT. Its protein is CASSRTGTEVSEKLFF. The genes are TRBV21-1 and TRBJ1-4; the D call in the table, TRBD1, was not verified against the DNA. TRBV21-1 corresponds to a pseudogene. This CDR3 contains 16 residues.

The V call is TRBV5-1, the J call TRBJ1-1; 9 positions match TRBD1. Germline CDR1 and CDR2: SGHRS and YFSETQ. Germline trimming cut 4 bases from V and 6 bases from J; bases unmatched to any gene: 7. The CDR3 contains 14 residues. Here the CDR3 reads CASSTGGGWAEAFF. DNA for the CDR3: TGCGCCAGCAGCACAGGGGGCGGTTGGGCTGAAGCTTTCTTT.

The chain uses TRBV5-6 and TRBJ2-5; D is unclear. TRBJ2-7 explains the end of the DNA better; the J call may be wrong. Germline CDR1 reads SGHDT; CDR2 reads YYEEEE. The CDR3 length is 13 residues. The CDR3 reads CASSATGSYEQYF. The CDR3 DNA reads as TGTGCCAGCAGTGCCACCGGGTCCTACGAGCAGTACTTC.

The rearrangement links TRBV6-1 to TRBJ2-7; perhaps TRBD2 as D (7 bases). The germline V gene encodes CDR1 MNHNS and CDR2 SASEGT. This CDR3 has 15 amino acids. The ends were cut back, 6 bases at V and 4 bases at J, with 19 bases in the middle. CDR3 region: CASSLLQGAGYEQYF. CDR3 DNA sequence: TGTGCCAGCAGCTTACTACAGGGAGCGGGATACGAGCAGTACTTC.

DNA for the CDR3: TGTGCCAGCACCGAACCCAGGGGAGGAGACTATGGCTACACCTTC. Encoded protein: CASTEPRGGDYGYTF. V and J are TRBV28 and TRBJ1-2; maybe TRBD1 (6 bases). Germline-derived CDR1 and CDR2 are MDHEN and SYDVKM. The CDR3 extends over 15 amino acids. Between the trimmed V and J ends, which lost 7 bases and 3 bases, there was a span of 18 bases.

Regarding this clone: At the DNA level, this CDR3 is encoded by other sequences in the same sample as well. The V gene is TRBV7-2, the J gene TRBJ2-2; D unclear. Trimming cost V 2 bases and J 2 bases, with 9 bases left between them. CDR1 SGHTA and CDR2 FQGNSA come from the germline V gene. The length of the CDR3 is 15 residues. The CDR3 nucleotides read TGTGCCAGCAGCTTATTTTCGGCCAACACCGGGGAGCTGTTTTTT. It specifies CASSLFSANTGELFF. The full variable domain, its missing parts supplied by reference TRBV7-2 and TRBJ2-2, is GAGVSQSPSNKVTEKGKDVELRCDPISGHTALYWYRQSLGQGLEFLIYFQGNSAPDKSGLPSDRFSAERTGGSVSTLTIQRTQQEDSAVYLCASSLFSANTGELFFGEGSRLTVL.

The V and J genes are TRBV11-2 and TRBJ2-1; 11 bases match TRBD2. J gave up 12 bases and V 4 bases, and 11 bases lay outside the gene matches. Germline assignment: CDR1 SGHAT and CDR2 FQNNGV. The CDR3 consists of 15 residues. CDR3 DNA: TGTGCCAGCAGCTCACTAGCGGGAGATGTTGAGGGGCAGTTCTTC. Translated: CASSSLAGDVEGQFF.

This rearrangement joins TRBV28 to TRBJ1-2, with 7 positions matching TRBD1. This CDR3 is built from 15 residues. CDR1 and CDR2 (germline): MDHEN, SYDVKM. J was trimmed by 6 bases and V by 5 bases; bases with no gene match: 12. The CDR3 DNA reads TGTGCCAGCAGTCTCAAAACACCAGGGGGGGATGGCTACACCTTC. Translating it yields CASSLKTPGGDGYTF.

The chain joins TRBV5-8 to TRBJ1-5; no reliable D call. V lost 0 bases and J 5 bases, leaving 6 bases between the germline ends. Germline V gene sequence: CDR1 SGHTS, CDR2 YDEGEE. The CDR3 covers 13 residues. CDR3 protein: CASSLEPYQPQHF. As DNA, the CDR3 is TGTGCCAGCAGCTTGGAGCCATATCAGCCCCAGCATTTT. Complete variable domain (other parts from reference TRBV5-8 and TRBJ1-5): EAGVTQSPTHLIKTRGQQATLRCSPISGHTSVYWYQQALGLGLQFLLWYDEGEERNRGNFPPRFSGRQFPNYSSELNVNALELEDSALYLCASSLEPYQPQHFGDGTRLSIL.

V and J are TRBV27 and TRBJ2-3, with a tentative D call TRBD1 (6 bases). The CDR3 extends over 16 amino acids. Germline V gene data show CDR1 as MNHEY and CDR2 as SMNVEV (reference sequence). Trimming cost V 4 bases and J 0 bases, with 14 bases left between them. The CDR3 DNA follows: TGTGCCAGCAGTTCTCCCGGGACACCTAGCACAGATACGCAGTATTTT. Protein product: CASSSPGTPSTDTQYF.

The rearrangement links TRBV28 to TRBJ2-7; 7 positions match TRBD1. This CDR3 has 17 amino acids. The germline V gene encodes CDR1 MDHEN and CDR2 SYDVKM. The ends lost 4 bases at V and 2 bases at J; junction bases unmatched: 14. The CDR3 sequence: CASSSSRQGRSPYEQYF. CDR3 bases: TGTGCCAGCAGTTCCAGTCGACAGGGAAGGAGTCCCTACGAGCAGTACTTC.

The chain couples TRBV4-2 to TRBJ2-2; TRBD1 agrees at 8 bases. The CDR3 spans 18 residues. J lost 4 bases, V lost 1 base, and 11 bases had no gene match. CDR1 is LGHNA and CDR2 is YNFKEQ in the germline V gene. The CDR3: CASSQGEALQGGTGELFF. CDR3 DNA: TGTGCCAGCAGCCAAGGGGAAGCTTTACAGGGGGGCACCGGGGAGCTGTTTTTT.

This clone was counted a few times. This chain connects TRBV6-1 to TRBJ1-4; unclear D gene. Germline V gene data show CDR1 as MNHNS and CDR2 as SASEGT. Between the trimmed V and J ends, which lost 7 bases and 3 bases, there was a span of 9 bases. The CDR3 extends over 13 amino acids. The CDR3 DNA sequence: TGTGCCAGCATGAGGGATTCTAATGAAAAACTGTTTTTT. Translated, it gives CASMRDSNEKLFF.

The rearrangement uses TRBV5-1 and TRBJ1-4; D is uncertain. The CDR3 spans 14 residues. Germline lookup yields CDR1 SGHRS and CDR2 YFSETQ. V lost 0 bases and J lost 0, with 3 bases in between. CDR3 nucleotide sequence: TGCGCCAGCAGCTTGGACACAACTAATGAAAAACTGTTTTTT. It is translated as CASSLDTTNEKLFF.

V and J are TRBV4-2 and TRBJ2-5; TRBD2 might be the D (6 bases). Trimming pared 2 bases from V and 5 bases from J, leaving 9 bases between. CDR1 is LGHNA, CDR2 YNFKEQ, per germline. This CDR3 spans 13 amino acids. Here the CDR3 DNA reads TGTGCCAGCAGCCAAAGACGGGGGGAGACCCAGTACTTC. Residues: CASSQRRGETQYF.

The V and J genes are TRBV5-1 and TRBJ2-3, with 8 bases fitting TRBD1. The CDR3 is made up of 14 amino acids. Germline CDR1 is SGHRS and CDR2 is YFSETQ. Losses at the gene ends were 4 bases for V and 5 bases for J; bases not matched to a gene: 6. This CDR3 is CASSPGQGIDTQYF. DNA for the CDR3: TGCGCCAGCAGCCCCGGACAGGGTATAGATACGCAGTATTTT.

The chain has TRBV29-1 and TRBJ2-5; no definite D call. Trimming removed 1 base from V and 5 bases from J, with 14 bases in between. The CDR3 consists of 14 residues. Germline V gives CDR1 SQVTM, CDR2 ANQGSEA. CDR3 nucleotide sequence: TGCAGCGTTGAAGTGGGCTCCCGCTGGGAGACCCAGTACTTC. Translation gives CSVEVGSRWETQYF.

The chain carries TRBV6-6 and TRBJ2-3, with 8 nucleotides matching TRBD1. The V gene's germline CDR1 is MNHNY and CDR2 SVGAGI (reference sequence). The CDR3 spans 15 residues. V shed 6 bases and J 0 bases; nucleotides not matched to a gene: 5. The CDR3 nucleotides are TGTGCCAGCAGCGACAGGGGTTCTAGCACAGATACGCAGTATTTT. This encodes CASSDRGSSTDTQYF.

J is TRBJ2-7 and V is TRBV27; D remains unclear. The CDR3 is 13 amino acids. In germline, CDR1 is MNHEY, CDR2 SMNVEV (reference sequence). Trimming removed 3 bases from V and 3 bases from J, with 9 bases in between. CDR3 residues: CASSLEAGYEQYF. CDR3 in DNA: TGTGCCAGCAGTTTGGAAGCCGGCTACGAGCAGTACTTC.

The chain recombines TRBV5-1 with TRBJ2-5; possible D gene TRBD2, 5 bases. The CDR3 consists of 16 residues. CDR1 and CDR2 from the germline V gene are SGHRS and YFSETQ. V lost 4 bases, J lost 7 bases, and 23 bases lay in between. CDR3 loop: CASSTLGSVRSGTQYF. The CDR3 bases are TGCGCCAGCAGCACACTGGGGAGCGTCCGGTCTGGGACCCAGTACTTC.

The chain recombines TRBV7-9 with TRBJ1-2, with a weak D call TRBD1 (6 bases). V lost 5 bases, J lost 4 bases, and 11 bases lay in between. Germline assignment: CDR1 SEHNR and CDR2 FQNEAQ (reference sequence). The CDR3 consists of 13 residues. The chain's CDR3 is CASSTGGAYGYTF. The CDR3 nucleotides are TGTGCCAGCAGCACCGGGGGGGCCTATGGCTACACCTTC.

The V gene is TRBV9, the J gene TRBJ2-7, with D perhaps TRBD2 (6 bases). Germline V lookup: CDR1 SGDLS, CDR2 YYNGEE. Trimming stripped 4 bases from V and 0 bases from J, with 14 bases between. The CDR3 extends over 15 amino acids. CDR3 DNA: TGTGCCAGCAGCCTAGGGGACTCGAGCTCCTACGAGCAGTACTTC. It encodes CASSLGDSSSYEQYF.

About this clone itself: The sample carries other DNA sequences with the same CDR3. V usage is TRBV7-3 and J usage is TRBJ2-2; no definite D call. The germline V gene has CDR1 SGHTA and CDR2 FQGTGA. There are 14 residues in the CDR3. V was trimmed by 3 bases and J by 0 bases, leaving 5 bases between them. The CDR3 nucleotides read TGTGCCAGCAGCTTGGCCCCGAACACCGGGGAGCTGTTTTTT. It specifies CASSLAPNTGELFF.

This chain uses TRBV28 with TRBJ2-7; 8 bases are a match to TRBD2. The V gene's germline CDR1 is MDHEN and CDR2 SYDVKM. Trimming removed 5 bases from V and 0 bases from J; junction bases left unmatched: 9. The CDR3 has 16 amino acids. This CDR3 is CASSPTGRGFSYEQYF. The CDR3 nucleotides read TGTGCCAGCAGTCCCACCGGGAGGGGATTCTCCTACGAGCAGTACTTC.